A single sample is the source of the 7 T cell receptor beta chains below, sequenced in a study of shared clonotypes between healthy human individuals. This table comes from immunoSEQ multiplex PCR, and its TCRdb copy is limited to in-frame clones, with some not included. The sample shows millions of clones, around 96% of them seen only once. CD45RO negativity and positive selection for CCR7 defined naive CD8 cells, a population that excluded terminally differentiated effector memory CD45RA+ cells. The sequenced sample was naive CD8+ T cells sorted from blood. The origin of the receptors is a man younger than 30 in good health.

The chain couples TRBV5-1 to TRBJ2-7, with D possibly called TRBD1 or TRBD2 (5 bases each). Germline V gives CDR1 SGHRS, CDR2 YFSETQ. V lost 7 bases, J lost 6 bases, and 11 bases lay in between. The CDR3 is 11 residues long. The DNA for the CDR3 is TGCGCCAGCCGGGGTCAGGGCGAGCAGTACTTC. Translated: CASRGQGEQYF.

The chain has TRBV4-1 and TRBJ1-1; D is possibly TRBD1 (6 bases). V was clipped by 1 base and J by 9 bases, with 18 bases between them. This CDR3 is built from 15 residues. Germline V gene data show CDR1 as MGHRA and CDR2 as YSYEKL. CDR3 residues: CASSQVRGGAEKAFF. DNA of the CDR3: TGCGCCAGCAGCCAAGTCCGGGGGGGGGCTGAAAAAGCTTTCTTT.

This clone was recorded a few times. The chain recombines TRBV5-4 with TRBJ2-2; D uncertain. Trimming stripped 4 bases from V and 7 bases from J, with 23 bases between. CDR1 and CDR2 (germline): SGHNT, YYREEE (reference sequence). The CDR3 is 17 residues long. The CDR3 region is CASSPSMDRLRSGELFF. CDR3 sequence (DNA): TGTGCCAGCAGCCCGAGTATGGACCGACTTCGGAGCGGGGAGCTGTTTTTT.

The genes are TRBV7-4 and TRBJ1-2; D gene uncertain. The V gene's germline CDR1 is SGHVT and CDR2 SQSDAQ. V was pared by 5 bases and J by 0 bases, with 10 bases between. The CDR3 totals 14 residues. In DNA form, the CDR3 reads TGTGCCAGCAGCCCAAGGCGGGCTAACTATGGCTACACCTTC. Residues: CASSPRRANYGYTF.

The gene calls are TRBV10-3 and TRBJ2-1; 10 bases are shared with TRBD2. Germline V gene lookup returns CDR1 ENHRY and CDR2 SYGVKD. Unmatched junction bases numbered 3, after V lost 6 bases and J lost 10 bases. The CDR3 spans 12 residues. CDR3 coding DNA: TGTGCCATCAGCCAGGGACTAGCGGAGCAGTTCTTC. Its protein product is CAISQGLAEQFF.

The J gene is TRBJ2-1, the V gene TRBV19; a possible D gene is TRBD1 (5 bases). V was clipped by 5 bases and J by 6 bases, with 14 bases between them. Per germline, CDR1 LNHDA and CDR2 SQIVND (reference sequence). The length of the CDR3 is 14 residues. CDR3 amino acids: CASSDLGDINEQFF. The CDR3 DNA reads as TGTGCCAGTAGTGACCTAGGGGATATCAATGAGCAGTTCTTC.

This rearrangement joins TRBV6-1 to TRBJ1-5, with D unclear. Germline lookup yields CDR1 MNHNS and CDR2 SASEGT. The CDR3 has 12 amino acids. Trimming took off 2 bases at V and 6 bases at J, with 5 bases between the two ends. DNA of the CDR3: TGTGCCAGCAGTGAACCCCCTCAGCCCCAGCATTTT. It codes for CASSEPPQPQHF.